These T cell receptor beta chains were read from a single sample in a study of T-cell reconstitution after alpha-beta-depleted transplantation in children. In TCRdb, the PCR reads were re-called with MiXCR into one record per CDR3 protein. The data show about 540,000 distinct CDR3 sequences, approximately 16% seen once. Sequenced here: PBMCs from the stem cell graft donor, sampled from the stem cell graft. The source is a human donor who donated a stem cell graft to a child with acute lymphoblastic leukemia. Each CDR3 is given with its conserved first and last residue. D genes are given only for firm matches.

>TRBV24-1|TRBJ2-5|NA
CATSDLGRGVTETQYF
>TRBV18|TRBJ1-4|TRBD1
CASSRQGPEGLFF
>TRBV6-1|TRBJ1-1|NA
CASRSLGVDGTEAFF
>TRBV5-1|TRBJ2-5|NA
CASSPQQGIQETQYF
>TRBV12-3/TRBV12-4|TRBJ2-1|NA
CASSLFGLGPYNEQFF
>TRBV5-1|TRBJ2-3|NA
CASSSGGSDTQYF
>TRBV5-1|TRBJ2-1|TRBD1
CASSSVLTGGYNEQFF
>TRBV13|TRBJ2-2|TRBD2
CASTEGLAGAGELFF
>TRBV3-1|TRBJ2-7|NA
CASSQTTAQQYF
>TRBV11-2|TRBJ2-1|TRBD1
CASSKGQERPSSYNEQFF
>TRBV6-5|TRBJ2-2|NA
CASSTEGGNTGELFF
>TRBV24-1|TRBJ1-2|NA
CATSDFLVGLPTGGYTF
>TRBV7-9|TRBJ2-7|NA
CASSHGGTAYEQYF
>TRBV6-1|TRBJ1-1|NA
CASRSDSLNTEAFF
>TRBV27|TRBJ1-6|NA
CASGRGWGSPLHF
>TRBV5-1|TRBJ1-1|TRBD1
CASSEEQGARTEAFF
>TRBV6-5|TRBJ2-1|TRBD1
CASSRQGGAQFF
>TRBV4-1|TRBJ2-5|TRBD1
CASSQGVTGGWETQYF
>TRBV5-1|TRBJ2-5|NA
CASSLVGGQYQETQYF
>TRBV12-3/TRBV12-4|TRBJ2-7|TRBD1
CASRRDRGESYEQYF
>TRBV6-1|TRBJ2-5|TRBD1
CASRARYGTGRETQYF
>TRBV5-1|TRBJ2-5|TRBD1
CATSTGGFGETQYF
>TRBV6-5|TRBJ1-3|NA
CASSYLGSGNTIYF
>TRBV20-1|TRBJ2-5|NA
CSARVGGIQETQYF
>TRBV9|TRBJ2-7|TRBD1
CASGEGQGDDEQYF
>TRBV20-1|TRBJ2-2|NA
CSARDLGTTPNTGELFF
>TRBV5-1|TRBJ2-7|TRBD2
CASSLAGKTSGSEFYEQYF
>TRBV20-1|TRBJ2-5|NA
CSARVLKGLETQYF
>TRBV5-1|TRBJ2-2|NA
CASNPGASNTGELFF
>TRBV12-3/TRBV12-4|TRBJ1-5|NA
CASSPGQPWIEAQHF
>TRBV12-3/TRBV12-4|TRBJ2-1|NA
CASRGLAIEQFF
>TRBV6-5|TRBJ1-5|TRBD1
CASSSTGVWNQPQHF
>TRBV14|TRBJ2-7|NA
CASSRTGSHLSVSYEQYF
>TRBV6-1|TRBJ2-3|NA
CASSVTISTDTQYF
>TRBV7-3|TRBJ1-1|NA
CASSSTGGANTEAFF
>TRBV5-6|TRBJ1-4|TRBD1
CASSFARRGRGEKLFF
>TRBV5-1|TRBJ2-7|NA
CASSLDGGREQYF
>TRBV7-6|TRBJ1-1|NA
CASSLEANFRNTEAFF
>TRBV7-9|TRBJ2-7|TRBD2
CASSPGAGGPPEQYF
>TRBV5-1|TRBJ2-1|TRBD1
CASSWDRGLREQFF
>TRBV25-1|TRBJ2-1|NA
CASSALYNEQFF
>TRBV5-1|TRBJ2-1|TRBD1
CASSLGDRDDYNEQFF
>TRBV27|TRBJ2-2|NA
CAIGGYNTGELFF
>TRBV6-2/TRBV6-3|TRBJ2-5|NA
CASTEDSGEETQYF
>TRBV27|TRBJ1-4|NA
CASSFSTAATNEKLFF
>TRBV7-8|TRBJ2-7|NA
CASSLSSRFSSYEQYF
>TRBV9|TRBJ1-1|NA
CASSVGAGAEAFF
>TRBV7-9|TRBJ2-7|NA
CASSLVQGKINEQYF
>TRBV6-5|TRBJ2-1|NA
CASTDVGGYNEQFF
>TRBV12-3/TRBV12-4|TRBJ2-4|TRBD1
CASSFVGQGNIQYF
>TRBV6-1|TRBJ2-7|NA
CASSEALLSGPFSYEQYF
>TRBV7-9|TRBJ2-2|NA
CASSLVATGRELFF
>TRBV12-3/TRBV12-4|TRBJ1-2|TRBD1
CASVRRGRSGYTF
>TRBV20-1|TRBJ1-4|TRBD1
CSARRGQGGEKLFF
>TRBV19|TRBJ2-2|NA
CASSIAGETGELFF
>TRBV12-3/TRBV12-4|TRBJ2-5|NA
CASSPLGRKETQYF
>TRBV5-6|TRBJ1-4|NA
CASSLTGWDSKLFF